Included here is one T cell receptor beta chain sequence, with context. This entry comes from a study of T cells in Graves' hyperthyroidism and ophthalmopathy. There were TCR beta CDR3 regions amplified from RNA transcripts. The TCR CDR3 first-round RT-PCR relied on the HTBI primer set. In TCRdb, the multiplex PCR reads were re-called with MiXCR into one record per CDR3 protein. The repertoire holds approximately 620,000 distinct CDR3 sequences, with approximately 15% as singletons. Germline assignment: CDR1 MNHEY and CDR2 SMNVEV (reference sequence). V gave up 6 bases and J gave up 12 bases, with 9 bases separating them. This CDR3 is built from 9 residues.

The gene calls are TRBV27 and TRBJ2-7; maybe TRBD2 (5 bases). The clonotype originates from a woman aged 40-49 years with Graves' ophthalmopathy. Sequencing used blood. The CDR3 region has the DNA TGTGCCAGCAGCCCCGAGGGGTACTTC. It is translated as CASSPEGYF.